Below are 6 T cell receptor beta chains sequenced from a single sample in a study of PD-1 blockade in classical Hodgkin lymphoma. Time point indicated: newly diagnosed, previously untreated cHL patient sample. Researchers report purifying CD4+ T cells from thawed PBMCs by magnetic negative selection. Some clones are missing from TCRdb's copy, which holds only in-frame ones; the method was immunoSEQ multiplex PCR. The table includes 15,000 to 20,000 clones, 92% detected once. The sample comprised CD4+ T cells from blood. All receptors come from a human donor with classical Hodgkin lymphoma.

The V call is TRBV15, the J call TRBJ1-4; D is possibly TRBD1 (5 bases). The germline V gene encodes CDR1 LNHNV and CDR2 YYDKDF (reference sequence). CDR3 length: 14 residues. The germline V and J ends were trimmed by 0 bases and 8 bases, with 10 bases remaining between them. The CDR3 loop reads CATSREGTWEKLFF. In DNA, the CDR3 is TGTGCCACCAGCAGAGAGGGGACTTGGGAAAAACTGTTTTTT.

V and J are TRBV4-1 and TRBJ2-3; D unclear. V gave up 4 bases and J gave up 10 bases, with 12 bases separating them. The CDR3 has 12 amino acids. From germline, CDR1 is MGHRA and CDR2 YSYEKL. This CDR3 is CASSLLGNAQYF. In nucleotides, the CDR3 is TGCGCCAGCAGCCTCCTAGGCAATGCGCAGTATTTT.

This clone was recorded only once. The chain joins TRBV5-1 to TRBJ1-1, with 9 bases aligning to TRBD1. The CDR3 sequence is 15 residues long. Per germline, CDR1 SGHRS and CDR2 YFSETQ. V was pared by 4 bases and J by 1 base, with 5 bases of the junction left unmatched. DNA for the CDR3: TGCGCCAGCAGCACGGACAGGGGCCCGAACACTGAAGCTTTCTTT. Translated: CASSTDRGPNTEAFF.

The J gene is TRBJ2-7, the V gene TRBV6-6; 12 bases are a match to TRBD2. V was clipped by 6 bases and J by 2 bases; unmatched bases: 2. Germline V gene sequence: CDR1 MNHNY, CDR2 SVGAGI (reference sequence). The CDR3 runs to 14 residues. The chain's CDR3 is CASRLAGGPYEQYF. In DNA, the CDR3 is TGTGCCAGCAGACTAGCGGGGGGACCCTACGAGCAGTACTTC.

A single count supports this clone. This chain links TRBV5-4 with TRBJ2-3; TRBD2 agrees at 8 bases. The J segment lost 1 base and the V segment lost 0 bases, leaving 4 bases of the junction unmatched. CDR3 length equals 16 residues. Germline assignment: CDR1 SGHNT and CDR2 YYREEE (reference sequence). Here the CDR3 reads CASSLGGGRRTDTQYF. The DNA of the CDR3 is TGTGCCAGCAGCTTGGGCGGGGGGCGGCGCACAGATACGCAGTATTTT.

This clone has a single count. The chain employs TRBV29-1 and TRBJ2-5; the match to TRBD2 covers 7 bases. TRBJ2-7 matches the DNA end more closely, so the J call is doubtful. CDR1 SQVTM and CDR2 ANQGSEA come from the germline V gene. This CDR3 contains 13 residues. DNA of the CDR3: TGCAGCGCCCGGGCATCGGGGGGATACGAGCAGTACTTC. Translating it yields CSARASGGYEQYF.